Below are 22 T cell receptor beta chains sequenced from a single sample in a study of shared clonotypes between healthy human individuals. Only in-frame clones appear in the TCRdb table, and some are missing; sequencing was by immunoSEQ multiplex PCR. The sample holds approximately 1.5 million clones, 95% to 99% seen once. Sequenced sample: naive CD4+ T cells sorted from blood. Specified subset: CD45RA+ positively selected. All receptors derive from a man aged 30 to 45 in good health.

The chain employs TRBV20-1 and TRBJ2-3; D ambiguous. Trimming shortened V by 1 base and J by 8 bases, and 7 bases separated the two germline ends. The germline CDR1 and CDR2 sequences are DFQATT and SNEGSKA (reference sequence). This CDR3 contains 11 residues. Here the CDR3 DNA reads TGCAGTGCTAGAGTTGGACCTACGCAGTATTTT. This encodes CSARVGPTQYF.

The chain has TRBV28 and TRBJ2-1; a weak D match, TRBD2 (6 bases). The germline gives CDR1 MDHEN, CDR2 SYDVKM. CDR3 length: 15 residues. Between the trimmed V and J ends, which lost 5 bases and 4 bases, there was a span of 15 bases. The chain's CDR3 is CASSTLLASYNEQFF. CDR3 coding DNA: TGTGCCAGCAGTACGTTACTAGCCAGTTACAATGAGCAGTTCTTC.

This chain joins TRBV5-8 and TRBJ1-2; D gene unclear. Germline-derived CDR1 and CDR2 are SGHTS and YDEGEE. Trimming removed 0 bases at V and 1 base at J, with 4 bases between. This CDR3 is built from 13 residues. This CDR3 reads CASSLVVNYGYTF. The CDR3 DNA reads as TGTGCCAGCAGCTTGGTAGTTAACTATGGCTACACCTTC.

This chain links TRBV18 with TRBJ2-5; possible D gene TRBD1, 6 bases. The CDR3 sequence is 14 residues long. Germline V gene sequence: CDR1 KGHSH, CDR2 LQKENI. Trimming left V 3 bases short and J 3 bases short, with 11 bases between. CDR3 amino acids: CASSPRRTEETQYF. CDR3 nucleotide sequence: TGTGCCAGCTCACCTAGGCGGACAGAAGAGACCCAGTACTTC.

CDR3 nucleotides: TGTGCCAGCAGCTTATCCCAGATGAACACTGAAGCTTTCTTT. It translates to CASSLSQMNTEAFF. The chain uses TRBV7-9 and TRBJ1-1; D remains unclear. Between the trimmed V and J ends, which lost 2 bases and 0 bases, there was a span of 7 bases. The CDR3 is made up of 14 amino acids. Germline V CDR1 and CDR2: SEHNR, FQNEAQ (reference sequence). Full variable domain (missing parts from reference TRBV7-9 and TRBJ1-1): DTGVSQNPRHKITKRGQNVTFRCDPISEHNRLYWYRQTLGQGPEFLTYFQNEAQLEKSRLLSDRFSAERPKGSFSTLEIQRTEQGDSAMYLCASSLSQMNTEAFFGQGTRLTVV.

This rearrangement joins TRBV6-1 to TRBJ2-3; 8 positions match TRBD2. The V and J ends lost 7 bases and 3 bases, in that order; junction bases with no gene match: 3. The CDR3 loop spans 13 amino acids. Germline V gives CDR1 MNHNS, CDR2 SASEGT. This chain's CDR3 is CASTGLATDTQYF. The CDR3 nucleotides read TGTGCCAGCACCGGACTAGCAACAGATACGCAGTATTTT.

The chain links TRBV28 to TRBJ1-3; TRBD1 matches 7 bases. J was trimmed by 3 bases and V by 2 bases; bases with no gene match: 13. CDR1 and CDR2 (germline): MDHEN, SYDVKM. This CDR3 is 18 amino acids long. This chain's CDR3 is CASSLGQGDAFGGNTIYF. The DNA for the CDR3 is TGTGCCAGCAGTTTAGGGCAGGGGGACGCCTTTGGTGGAAACACCATATATTTT.

The rearrangement links TRBV5-1 to TRBJ2-6; no definite D call. Trimming pared 5 bases from V and 2 bases from J, leaving 8 bases between. The germline V gene encodes CDR1 SGHRS and CDR2 YFSETQ. This CDR3 has 14 residues. This chain's CDR3 is CASSPVAGANVLTF. The CDR3 DNA sequence: TGCGCCAGCAGTCCTGTTGCTGGGGCCAACGTCCTGACTTTC.

The chain recombines TRBV10-3 with TRBJ1-1, with a weak D call TRBD1 (6 bases). The CDR3 is 13 amino acids. CDR1 and CDR2 (germline): ENHRY, SYGVKD. V dropped 4 bases and J dropped 4 bases, with 10 bases sitting between them. CDR3 nucleotide sequence: TGTGCCATCAGTGTTAGCAGGGGCACTGAAGCTTTCTTT. This sequence encodes CAISVSRGTEAFF.

The rearrangement joins TRBV9 to TRBJ2-2; possible D gene TRBD1, 6 bases. V was clipped by 3 bases and J by 5 bases, with 29 bases between them. The CDR3 totals 20 residues. Germline CDR1 is SGDLS and CDR2 is YYNGEE. Here the CDR3 reads CASSEKPWKGGGRQTGELFF. The CDR3 DNA reads as TGTGCCAGCAGCGAAAAACCTTGGAAAGGGGGTGGCAGGCAGACCGGGGAGCTGTTTTTT.

The chain recombines TRBV11-2 with TRBJ2-1; 10 bases map to TRBD2. J gave up 7 bases and V 2 bases, and 5 bases lay outside the gene matches. Per the germline V gene, CDR1 is SGHAT and CDR2 is FQNNGV. This CDR3 is 15 amino acids long. CDR3 protein: CASSLSSGSGNEQFF. Written as DNA, the CDR3 is TGTGCCAGCAGCTTATCTAGCGGGAGTGGTAATGAGCAGTTCTTC.

The chain links TRBV5-1 to TRBJ2-1, with 12 bases lining up with TRBD2. V dropped 3 bases and J dropped 5; count of bases not matched to a gene: 9. CDR3 size: 17 residues. Germline CDR1 is SGHRS and CDR2 is YFSETQ. CDR3 in amino acids: CASSWASGRAVDNEQFF. The CDR3, as DNA: TGCGCCAGCAGCTGGGCTAGCGGGAGGGCCGTCGACAATGAGCAGTTCTTC.

This chain connects TRBV5-8 to TRBJ2-6; D gene unclear. The CDR3 spans 17 residues. Germline assignment: CDR1 SGHTS and CDR2 YDEGEE. Trimming removed 0 bases at V and 0 bases at J, with 10 bases between. The CDR3 DNA is TGTGCCAGCAGCTTGGCCCTTGGGCCCTCTGGGGCCAACGTCCTGACTTTC. As protein: CASSLALGPSGANVLTF. The whole variable domain, remainder taken from reference TRBV5-8 and TRBJ2-6, is EAGVTQSPTHLIKTRGQQATLRCSPISGHTSVYWYQQALGLGLQFLLWYDEGEERNRGNFPPRFSGRQFPNYSSELNVNALELEDSALYLCASSLALGPSGANVLTFGAGSRLTVL.

This clone was picked up one time. This chain joins TRBV18 and TRBJ2-7; 8 bases agree with TRBD1. Trimming took 3 bases from V and 0 from J; bases not matched to a gene: 4. The CDR3 runs to 15 residues. CDR1 KGHSH and CDR2 LQKENI come from the germline V gene. The CDR3 reads CASSPPTGDSYEQYF. CDR3 nucleotides: TGTGCCAGCTCACCGCCGACAGGGGACTCCTACGAGCAGTACTTC.

The V call is TRBV18, the J call TRBJ1-5, with TRBD1 identical over 10 bases. This CDR3 comprises 14 residues. V dropped 4 bases and J dropped 7; count of bases not matched to a gene: 4. Germline V CDR1 and CDR2: KGHSH, LQKENI. The CDR3: CASSLGQGQQPQHF. The CDR3 DNA follows: TGTGCCAGCTCACTGGGACAGGGGCAACAGCCCCAGCATTTT.

The chain recombines TRBV7-2 with TRBJ2-4; D gene uncertain. V shed 3 bases and J shed 5 bases, with 11 bases lying between them. CDR3 length equals 14 residues. Germline lookup yields CDR1 SGHTA and CDR2 FQGNSA. CDR3 region: CASSFRAWENIQYF. In nucleotides, the CDR3 is TGTGCCAGCAGCTTCCGGGCCTGGGAAAACATTCAGTACTTC.

The V and J genes are TRBV21-1 and TRBJ2-7; the listed D gene, TRBD1, was not tested against the DNA. TRBV21-1 is a pseudogene. The CDR3 totals 16 residues. CDR3 bases: TGTGCCAGCAGCAAAAAGTGGACAGGTGGGGCCTACGAGCAGTACTTC. Protein: CASSKKWTGGAYEQYF.

V is TRBV29-1 and J is TRBJ2-7; 9 bases align to TRBD2. This CDR3 has 13 amino acids. The trim removed 5 bases at V and 2 bases at J, leaving 4 bases unmatched. Germline CDR1 is SQVTM and CDR2 is ANQGSEA. The CDR3 DNA reads TGCAGCGTTTTAGCGGGAGCTACCTACGAGCAGTACTTC. Its translation: CSVLAGATYEQYF.

Remarks on this clone: The sample holds other DNA sequences that translate to the same CDR3. This chain connects TRBV5-1 to TRBJ1-2; D uncertain. This CDR3 has 13 amino acids. V lost 4 bases to trimming and J lost 4 bases, with 11 bases between them. Looked up from germline, CDR1 is SGHRS and CDR2 is YFSETQ. The CDR3 coding sequence is TGCGCCAGCAGCCTTTCTCAGTTCTATGGCTACACCTTC. Its protein is CASSLSQFYGYTF.

J is TRBJ2-7 and V is TRBV28; D gene unclear. CDR1 and CDR2 from the germline V gene are MDHEN and SYDVKM. The CDR3 extends over 14 amino acids. V lost 6 bases and J 3 bases, leaving 15 bases between the germline ends. Here the CDR3 reads CASRDDGWVYEQYF. As DNA, the CDR3 is TGTGCCAGCAGGGACGACGGGTGGGTCTACGAGCAGTACTTC. The full variable domain, its missing parts supplied by reference TRBV28 and TRBJ2-7, is DVKVTQSSRYLVKRTGEKVFLECVQDMDHENMFWYRQDPGLGLRLIYFSYDVKMKEKGDIPEGYSVSREKKERFSLILESASTNQTSMYLCASRDDGWVYEQYFGPGTRLTVT.

This sequence joins TRBV27 and TRBJ1-5; tentative D call: TRBD1 (5 bases). Germline lookup yields CDR1 MNHEY and CDR2 SMNVEV (reference sequence). The CDR3 has 13 residues. The V gene lost 6 bases and the J gene lost 4 bases, with 10 bases spanning the gap. The CDR3 DNA reads TGTGCCAGCAGGGACAATGCGAATCAGCCCCAGCATTTT. This codes for CASRDNANQPQHF.

V is TRBV6-1 and J is TRBJ2-7; TRBD2 matches 10 bases. This CDR3 comprises 15 residues. The V gene's germline CDR1 is MNHNS and CDR2 SASEGT. V dropped 4 bases and J dropped 0; count of bases not matched to a gene: 3. The CDR3 region has the DNA TGTGCCAGCAGTGTTGGACTAGCGGCCTCCTACGAGCAGTACTTC. It is translated as CASSVGLAASYEQYF.